This T cell receptor (beta chain) came from a study of blood T cell repertoires in COVID-19. V shed 2 bases and J shed 0 bases, with 5 bases lying between them. CDR3 length: 13 amino acids. Germline assignment: CDR1 SGHVS and CDR2 FQNEAQ. Living in about 25 US areas, the participants were between roughly 18 and 89 years of age. Per the study methods: Nucleated cell number was recorded as an estimate derived from reference gene primer amplification. Repertoires were generated with immunoSEQ multiplex PCR, while TCRdb's copy carries only in-frame clones and drops some. That table gives V, J and clone size, and the DNA gave D and trimming. The sample has about 140,000 clones; roughly 80% are singletons.

This TCR came from a woman younger than 30 who had been exposed to COVID-19. The chain employs TRBV7-8 and TRBJ2-7; D uncertain. Sequencing was done on a sample of PBMCs or T cells enriched from blood (not recorded which). Here the CDR3 reads CASSLLVSYEQYF. For the CDR3, the DNA is TGTGCCAGCAGCTTACTAGTCTCCTACGAGCAGTACTTC.